This T cell receptor (beta chain) was found in a study of cytomegalovirus exposure and HLA in healthy donors. The protocol was immunoSEQ multiplex PCR, while the TCRdb copy is restricted to in-frame clones and leaves out a portion. This table has some 76,000 clones, around 93% appearing once. Study-wide findings and caveats: Reportedly, cytomegalovirus status was diagnosed with high sensitivity and specificity. Researchers counted roughly 160 TCR beta chains as cytomegalovirus-associated.

V was pared by 5 bases and J by 2 bases, with 6 bases of the junction left unmatched. Looked up from germline, CDR1 is SQVTM and CDR2 is ANQGSEA. CDR3 size: 14 residues. As concerns this clone: The target antigen is unknown.

From the approximately 120-subject validation cohort, which was separate from the roughly 610-subject first cohort, the donors were drawn. The sequenced sample was PBMCs. This chain connects TRBV29-1 to TRBJ2-7, with 10 bases that match TRBD1. The TCR sequence derives from a woman aged 18-35 years in good health and CMV-seronegative. Written as DNA, the CDR3 is TGCAGCGTTTCCGGACAGGGGGTTACCTACGAGCAGTACTTC. It codes for CSVSGQGVTYEQYF.